Presented here are 9 T cell receptor beta chains from one specimen sequenced in a study of CD8+CD57+ T cells in acquired aplastic anemia. Profiling that covered TCR beta VDJ and CDR3 relied on genomic DNA as its template. TCRdb itself ran the reads through MiXCR, one entry per CDR3 protein. The table records around 250,000 distinct CDR3 sequences, roughly 80% of them present only once. It was patients with CD8+CD57+ cell expansion by flow cytometry who were chosen for sequencing. Sequenced material: sorted CD4+, CD8+, or CD8+CD57+ T cells (not recorded which) from PBMCs. The receptors stem from a human donor with aplastic anemia.

On this clonotype: Lacking the conserved final phenylalanine or tryptophan, this CDR3 likely reflects a read error. V and J are TRBV2 and TRBJ2-5, with 8 bases lining up with TRBD1. CDR1 and CDR2 (germline): SNHLY, FYNNEI. There are 12 residues in the CDR3. V shed 6 bases, J shed 8 bases, and the junction held 5 bases outside the gene matches. CDR3 in DNA: TGTGCCAGCAGCACAGGGGGGAGCACCCAGTACCTC. Translated: CASSTGGSTQYL.

V usage is TRBV20-1 and J usage is TRBJ2-5; TRBD2 is a possible D gene (5 bases). V was clipped by 4 bases and J by 1 base, with 10 bases between them. The CDR3 has 13 residues. The V gene's germline CDR1 is DFQATT and CDR2 SNEGSKA (reference sequence). The CDR3 spells CSATLESQETQYF. CDR3 DNA: TGCAGTGCTACACTAGAGTCCCAAGAGACCCAGTACTTC.

Turning to this clonotype: Lacking the conserved final phenylalanine or tryptophan, this CDR3 likely reflects a read error. It is unclear where the CDR3 begins or ends on the DNA, so no DNA is shown, and the CDR3 is as TCRdb lists it. The chain joins TRBV2 to TRBJ1-6; TRBD1 was called by the table and not checked on the DNA. Counting both end residues, the CDR3 totals 16 amino acids. Germline CDR1 and CDR2: SNHLY and FYNNEI. The CDR3 loop reads CASGDGGTDSQYLLPV.

Note on this clonotype: A read error is possible here, since a much larger clone lies one base away. It is unclear where the CDR3 begins or ends on the DNA, so no DNA is shown, and the CDR3 is as TCRdb lists it. The V and J genes are TRBV7-9 and TRBJ1-6. The CDR3 is made up of 14 amino acids, end residues included. Looked up from germline, CDR1 is SEHNR and CDR2 is FQNEAQ (reference sequence). The CDR3 region is CASSSSDTQYFVPF.

For this clonotype: Germline is not matched at one junction end, which may reflect a read error. V and J are TRBV7-2 and TRBJ2-3; 9 nucleotides line up with TRBD2. The CDR3 length is 14 residues. Germline V gene lookup returns CDR1 SGHTA and CDR2 FQGNSA. CDR3 DNA sequence: TGTGCCAGCAGCTTGGCGGGAGGGTCCAACTATGGGTACTTT. Encoded protein: CASSLAGGSNYGYF.

V gene TRBV2 combines with J gene TRBJ2-3, with 8 nucleotides matching TRBD2. V lost 10 bases to trimming and J lost 4 bases; unmatched junction nucleotides: 7. Germline CDR1 is SNHLY and CDR2 is FYNNEI. The CDR3 extends over 13 amino acids. The CDR3 bases are TGTGCCATCGGTGACGGGGGGGCAGATACGCAGTATTTT. It translates to CAIGDGGADTQYF.

The rearrangement links TRBV5-4 to TRBJ2-1, with D hard to call. The V gene's germline CDR1 is SGHNT and CDR2 YYREEE (reference sequence). Trimming cost V 2 bases and J 8 bases, with 11 bases left between them. The CDR3 covers 13 residues. Here the CDR3 DNA reads TGTGCCAGCAGCTTTACTGGGATCCATGAGCAGTTCTTC. Protein sequence: CASSFTGIHEQFF. The complete variable domain, with remaining parts taken from reference TRBV5-4 and TRBJ2-1, reads ETGVTQSPTHLIKTRGQQVTLRCSSQSGHNTVSWYQQALGQGPQFIFQYYREEENGRGNFPPRFSGLQFPNYSSELNVNALELDDSALYLCASSFTGIHEQFFGPGTRLTVL.

This sequence joins TRBV4-2 and TRBJ2-7; 7 bases fit TRBD2. Losses at the gene ends were 0 bases for V and 3 bases for J; bases not matched to a gene: 5. Germline lookup yields CDR1 LGHNA and CDR2 YNFKEQ. The CDR3 is 15 amino acids. The CDR3 region has the DNA TGTGCCAGCAGCCAAGAGGGGGGGGTAGGCTACGAGCAGTACTTC. Amino acids: CASSQEGGVGYEQYF.

Note on this clonotype: At one boundary the junction diverges from the germline segment, which might be a read error. The genes are TRBV7-9 and TRBJ1-5; possibly TRBD1 for D (5 bases). CDR1 is SEHNR and CDR2 is FQNEAQ in the germline V gene (reference sequence). This CDR3 comprises 15 residues. The CDR3 sequence is CASSVAHWTKETQHF. The CDR3 bases are TGTGCCAGCAGCGTAGCCCACTGGACAAAAGAGACCCAGCATTTT.